This T cell receptor (beta chain) emerged from a study of blood T cell repertoires in COVID-19. Study background: T cells, B-cell-depleted T cells, or PBMCs supplied cDNA or gDNA.

Authors' processing steps: Estimates of nucleated cell counts were drawn from the amplification of reference gene primers. The table came from immunoSEQ multiplex PCR; TCRdb's copy has only in-frame clones and leaves some out. The DNA was the basis for D and trimming; V, J and clone size are from that table. The data show around 290,000 clones, with approximately 91% seen just once and about 1.7% held by the top ten. Cohort 3 recovered donors had two negative PCRs, clearance, or symptom resolution. Input material: PBMCs or T cells enriched from blood (not recorded which). This receptor was identified in a woman between 35 and 50 years old who had recovered from COVID-19.

CDR3 nucleotides: TGCGCCAGCAGCTTGGGCGGAACCCAAGAGACCCAGTACTTC. The encoded protein is CASSLGGTQETQYF. The chain is built from TRBV5-1 and TRBJ2-5; D unclear. Germline V lookup: CDR1 SGHRS, CDR2 YFSETQ. Between the trimmed V and J ends, which lost 0 bases and 1 base, there was a span of 7 bases. The CDR3 consists of 14 residues.